The present TCR beta chain was sequenced within a study of cytomegalovirus exposure and HLA in healthy donors. Study outcomes and limitations: Sequences of the TCR beta chain were said to predict the HLA-A and HLA-B alleles of most subjects accurately. DRB1 showed the most TCR associations and HLA-C the fewest in a later analysis, as rates varied by HLA locus.

Trimming stripped 0 bases from V and 4 bases from J, with 10 bases between. The germline CDR1 and CDR2 sequences are MNHNS and SASEGT. The CDR3 has 14 residues. PCR used 60 Vbeta primers and 13 Jbeta primers. Generated by immunoSEQ multiplex PCR, the TCRdb table keeps only in-frame clones and is missing some. The table shows some 200,000 clones, with around 80% occurring only once. On this clone: The antigen is unknown.

Material: PBMCs. The chain employs TRBV6-1 and TRBJ2-7; D is undetermined. This TCR came from a young man in good health and CMV-seronegative. CDR3 DNA: TGTGCCAGCAGTGAAGCCCTCTTCTCTTACGAGCAGTACTTC. It specifies CASSEALFSYEQYF.